The source of this T cell receptor (beta chain) is a study of T cells in Graves' hyperthyroidism and ophthalmopathy. At the level of the study: At the time of initial diagnosis and before any treatment, peripheral blood was collected.

Amplified regions were TCR beta CDR3 sequences from RNA transcripts. With the HTBI primer set, the TCR CDR3 went through a first round of RT-PCR. Each CDR3 protein is one row after TCRdb ran MiXCR on the multiplex PCR reads. The sample comprises around 760,000 distinct CDR3 sequences, approximately 36% of which are singletons, and roughly 31% rests with the top ten. This CDR3 is 13 amino acids long. CDR1 DFQATT and CDR2 SNEGSKA come from the germline V gene (reference sequence). V gave up 6 bases and J gave up 1 base, with 12 bases separating them. Hyperthyroidism had been newly diagnosed in patients aged 18 to 65, and its duration was under 2 months. Each diagnosis was grounded in clinical symptoms, serum thyroxine and TRAb, thyroid ultrasound, and orbital computed tomography.

The sequence was collected from a woman aged 40 to 55 with Graves' hyperthyroidism. V and J are TRBV20-1 and TRBJ1-1; D uncertain. Sequencing input: blood. This chain's CDR3 is CSAALAPNTEAFF. CDR3 coding DNA: TGCAGTGCCGCACTAGCGCCGAACACTGAAGCTTTCTTT.